This T cell receptor beta chain was recovered during a study of blood T cell repertoires in COVID-19. About the research overall: Material from acute and convalescent COVID-19 was sourced from the United States, Italy and Spain. PBMCs, B-cell-depleted T cells, or T cells were the source of the cDNA or gDNA that made up the material.

Libraries were prepared by immunoSEQ multiplex PCR; TCRdb keeps only in-frame clonotypes and omits some of them. The sample consists of some 130,000 clones, more than 85% of them appearing once. The TCR comes from a man aged 45-60 years with active or convalescent COVID-19. The material sequenced was peripheral blood.

In DNA, the CDR3 is TGTGCCAGCTCCGAAACCCAGGGCCAACCCCAGCATTTT. It yields the protein CASSETQGQPQHF. V gene TRBV18 combines with J gene TRBJ1-5, with D perhaps TRBD1 (5 bases). V was clipped by 6 bases and J by 10 bases, with 16 bases between them. Germline V gives CDR1 KGHSH, CDR2 LQKENI. The CDR3 sequence is 13 residues long.